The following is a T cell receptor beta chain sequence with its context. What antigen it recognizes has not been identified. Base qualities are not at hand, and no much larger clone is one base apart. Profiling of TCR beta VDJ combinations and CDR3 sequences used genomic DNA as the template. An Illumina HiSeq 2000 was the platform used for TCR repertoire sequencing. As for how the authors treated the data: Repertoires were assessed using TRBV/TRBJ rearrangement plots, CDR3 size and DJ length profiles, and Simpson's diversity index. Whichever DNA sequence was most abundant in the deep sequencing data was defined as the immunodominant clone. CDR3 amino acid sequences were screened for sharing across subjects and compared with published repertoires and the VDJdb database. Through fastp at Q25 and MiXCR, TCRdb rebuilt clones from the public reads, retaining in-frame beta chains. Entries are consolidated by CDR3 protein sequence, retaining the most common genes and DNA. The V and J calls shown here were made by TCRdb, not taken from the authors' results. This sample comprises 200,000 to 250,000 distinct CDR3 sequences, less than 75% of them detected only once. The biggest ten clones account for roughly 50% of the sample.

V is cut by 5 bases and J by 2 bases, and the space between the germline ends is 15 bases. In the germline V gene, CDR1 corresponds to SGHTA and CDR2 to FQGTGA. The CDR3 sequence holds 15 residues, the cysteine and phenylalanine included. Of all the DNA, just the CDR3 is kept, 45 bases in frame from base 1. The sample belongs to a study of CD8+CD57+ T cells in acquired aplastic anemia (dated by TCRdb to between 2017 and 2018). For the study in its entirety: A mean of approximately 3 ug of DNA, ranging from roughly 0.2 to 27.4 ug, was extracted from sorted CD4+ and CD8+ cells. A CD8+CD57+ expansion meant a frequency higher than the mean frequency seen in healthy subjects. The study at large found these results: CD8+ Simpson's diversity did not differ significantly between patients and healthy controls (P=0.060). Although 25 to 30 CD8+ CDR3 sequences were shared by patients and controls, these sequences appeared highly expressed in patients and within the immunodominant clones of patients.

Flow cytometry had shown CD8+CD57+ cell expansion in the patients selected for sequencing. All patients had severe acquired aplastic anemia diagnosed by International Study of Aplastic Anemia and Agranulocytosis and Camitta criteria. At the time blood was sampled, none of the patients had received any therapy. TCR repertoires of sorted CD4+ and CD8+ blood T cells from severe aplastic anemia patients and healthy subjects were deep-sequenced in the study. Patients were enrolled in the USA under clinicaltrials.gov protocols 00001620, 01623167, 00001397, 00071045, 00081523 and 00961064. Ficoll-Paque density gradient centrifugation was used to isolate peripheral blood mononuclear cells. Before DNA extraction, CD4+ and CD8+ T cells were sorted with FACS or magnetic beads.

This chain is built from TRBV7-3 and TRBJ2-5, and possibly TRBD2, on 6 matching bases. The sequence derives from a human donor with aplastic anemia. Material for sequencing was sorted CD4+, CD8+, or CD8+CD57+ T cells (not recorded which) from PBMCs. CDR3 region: CASSRTGTLQETQYF. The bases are TGTGCCAGCAGCCGCACCGGGACTTTACAAGAGACCCAGTACTTC.